This T cell receptor beta chain comes out of a study of blood T cell repertoires in COVID-19. Researchers sorted participants into cohorts using their self-reported clinical history. Only in-frame clones appear in the TCRdb table, and some are missing; sequencing was by immunoSEQ multiplex PCR. Of fewer than 300,000 clones in the sample, around 84% were seen once. V was clipped by 9 bases and J by 4 bases; unmatched bases: 8. The CDR3 spans 14 residues. Germline V gene lookup returns CDR1 KGHDR and CDR2 SFDVKD. This clone was seen only a few times. The sequencing input was PBMCs or T cells enriched from blood (not recorded which). The clonotype comes from a man between 40 and 49 years old who had been exposed to COVID-19. The J gene is TRBJ2-7, the V gene TRBV24-1, with 10 nucleotides matching TRBD1. As DNA, the CDR3 is TGTGCCACCCAACCCGGGACAGGGGTTTACGAGCAGTACTTC. It is translated as CATQPGTGVYEQYF.